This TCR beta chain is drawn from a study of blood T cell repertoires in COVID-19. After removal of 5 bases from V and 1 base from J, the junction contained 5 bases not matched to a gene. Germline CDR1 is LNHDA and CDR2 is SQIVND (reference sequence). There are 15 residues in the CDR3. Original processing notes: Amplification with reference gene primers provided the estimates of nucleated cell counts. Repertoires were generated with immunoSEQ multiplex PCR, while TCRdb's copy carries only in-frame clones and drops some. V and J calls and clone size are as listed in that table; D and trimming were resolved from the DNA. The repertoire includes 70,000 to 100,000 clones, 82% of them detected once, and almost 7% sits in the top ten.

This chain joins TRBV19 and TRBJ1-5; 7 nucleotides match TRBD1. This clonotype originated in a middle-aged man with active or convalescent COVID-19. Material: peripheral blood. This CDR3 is CASSPLTGSNQPQHF. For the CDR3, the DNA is TGTGCCAGTAGTCCCCTGACAGGGAGCAATCAGCCCCAGCATTTT.